Reported below is one TCR beta chain. This receptor's antigen is unknown. Per-base quality was not reported, and no clone a single base away is much larger than it. Blood from healthy controls was obtained either from healthy volunteers or as purchased buffy coats. Healthy control blood was processed to PBMCs by Ficoll density gradient and cryopreserved, and patient PBMCs were collected before and after transplant. This specimen comes from a study of Tregs in tolerant kidney transplant recipients (dated by TCRdb to between 2019 and 2020). A note on the overall study: Additional Treg samples were obtained by sorting recipient CD4+CD25+CD127- cells from an approximately three-day mixed lymphocyte reaction with belatacept, in some cases after a subsequent approximately 5-day donor restimulation. TCRbeta sequencing was used in the study to identify donor-specific regulatory T cells before combined kidney and bone marrow transplantation, and the identified cells were then tracked after transplant. In a few healthy controls, several methods of expanding Tregs specific for an allogeneic donor were compared by TCRbeta repertoire sequencing. Antibodies distinguished recipient from donor cells when sorting primary belatacept mixed lymphocyte reaction cultures.

Broad study findings and their caveats: The study was limited by small patient numbers, and the findings need validation in larger populations and under other immunosuppression protocols. Biological reproducibility was not directly assessed, although technical replication error appeared to be minimal. The most biologically relevant and donor-specific TCRbeta repertoire appeared to be identified by expanding Tregs with activated donor B cells.

Genomic DNA was extracted from sorted cells with the QIAGEN DNeasy Blood and Tissue Kit for TCRbeta CDR3 sequencing. Through immunoSEQ, high-throughput TCRbeta CDR3 sequencing was done commercially, including PCR amplification with internal controls and bias correction. The authors' pipeline ran thus. A unique productive TCRbeta sequence was defined by the CDR3 nucleotide sequence when primers matched, and otherwise by the CDR3 amino acid sequence together with the Vbeta and Jbeta genes. Sequences were defined as donor-reactive when expanded at least 5-fold in CFSE-low cells versus unstimulated cells and present at a frequency of at least 0.01% in CFSE-low cells. Jensen-Shannon divergence, calculated on the top 100 TCRbeta sequences ranked by frequency, was used to quantify repertoire divergence. For samples with multiple sequencing runs, sorting error was corrected in each run separately before the runs were combined. In TCRdb, the immuneACCESS table is reduced to in-frame sequences with V and J assigned. These tables do not hold every clone; where another copy was compared, an unresolved V gene accounts for under half, and the others remain unexplained. The V and J calls and clone size were taken over from that table, and D and trimming were inferred from the DNA. Here the sample has 15,000 to 20,000 clones; about 61% occur a single time. In total, the top ten clones hold about 3.5% of the sample.

This TCR derives from a human donor in good health. The sample consisted of Tregs from blood cultured with allogeneic cells.

The nucleotide sequence is given as TGTGCCAGCACCCAAGACAGGGGAGGTCAAGAGACCCAGTACTTC. Its protein is CASTQDRGGQETQYF. The chain is made from TRBV2 and TRBJ2-5; 8 nucleotides in the junction match TRBD1. CDR1 and CDR2 are drawn from the germline V gene: SNHLY, FYNNEI. V is pruned by 7 bases and J by 2 bases, leaving 9 bases of the junction without a gene match. CDR3 length: 15 amino acids, cysteine to phenylalanine. Only the CDR3 DNA stays, 45 bases, in frame from base 1. Extended through the reference TRBV2 and TRBJ2-5 proteins, this CDR3 yields the full variable domain: EPEVTQTPSHQVTQMGQEVILRCVPISNHLYFYWYRQILGQKVEFLVSFYNNEISEKSEIFDDQFSVERPDGSNFTLKIRSTKLEDSAMYFCASTQDRGGQETQYFGPGTRLLVL.